This T cell receptor (beta chain) was sequenced for a study of blood T cell repertoires in COVID-19. About the research overall: COVID-19 samples, acute and convalescent, were from the United States, Italy and Spain. PBMCs, B-cell-depleted T cells, or T cells provided the cDNA or gDNA that made up the material.

Study processing details: Counts of nucleated cells, estimated from reference gene primer amplification, were obtained. The assay was immunoSEQ multiplex PCR, and TCRdb's table has in-frame clones only and misses some. That table furnishes V, J and clone size, whereas the DNA furnished D and trimming. The sample shows 250,000 to 350,000 clones, more than 75% of them seen only once. V lost 4 bases to trimming and J lost 4 bases, with 13 bases between them. Germline lookup yields CDR1 MNHEY and CDR2 SVGAGI. The CDR3 covers 14 residues. Sequenced: peripheral blood. The genes are TRBV6-5 and TRBJ1-2; D call uncertain. This TCR came from a woman under 40 who had recovered from COVID-19. The CDR3 DNA reads TGTGCCAGCAGTTCACAGAGTGGATCCTATGGCTACACCTTC. Encoded protein: CASSSQSGSYGYTF.